This T cell receptor (beta chain) stems from a study of cytomegalovirus exposure and HLA in healthy donors. V lost 6 bases, J lost 5 bases, and 4 bases stayed unmatched. The germline CDR1 and CDR2 sequences are SNHLY and FYNNEI. The CDR3 runs 13 residues. Primers for the PCR totalled 60 Vbeta and 13 Jbeta. Produced via immunoSEQ multiplex PCR; TCRdb's table is partial and in-frame only. This table holds 110,000 to 150,000 clones, about three quarters found once. The chain couples TRBV2 to TRBJ2-7, with 10 nucleotides matching TRBD1. The TCR was taken from a female donor in good health and CMV-seronegative. Sample: PBMCs. In DNA, the CDR3 is TGTGCCAGCAGGGACAGGGGGGCCCACGAGCAGTACTTC. It specifies CASRDRGAHEQYF.